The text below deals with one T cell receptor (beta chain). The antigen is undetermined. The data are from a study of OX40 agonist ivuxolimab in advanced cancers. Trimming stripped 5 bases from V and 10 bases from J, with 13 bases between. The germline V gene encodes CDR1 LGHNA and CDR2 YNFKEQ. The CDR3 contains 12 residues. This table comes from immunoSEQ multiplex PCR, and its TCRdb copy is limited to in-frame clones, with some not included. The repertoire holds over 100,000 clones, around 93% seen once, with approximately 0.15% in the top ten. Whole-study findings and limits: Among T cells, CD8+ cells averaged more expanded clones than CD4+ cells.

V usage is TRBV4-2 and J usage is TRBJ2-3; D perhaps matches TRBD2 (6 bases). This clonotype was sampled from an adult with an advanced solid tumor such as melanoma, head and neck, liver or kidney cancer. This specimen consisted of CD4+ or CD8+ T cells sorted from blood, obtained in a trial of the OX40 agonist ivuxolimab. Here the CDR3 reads CASSTPTSSQYF. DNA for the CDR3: TGTGCCAGCAGCACCCCGACTAGTTCGCAGTATTTT.